A selection of T cell receptor beta chains follows, all from one sample in a study of PD-1 blockade in classical Hodgkin lymphoma. Method: immunoSEQ multiplex PCR; TCRdb's copy keeps in-frame clones and lacks some. The table includes some 70,000 clones, 93% detected once. Sequenced: peripheral blood mononuclear cells (PBMCs). These receptors all stem from a human donor with classical Hodgkin lymphoma. CDR3s include the opening cysteine and the closing phenylalanine or tryptophan. D genes are given only for firm matches. Not all rows give a size; the values are once, few, many and, for expanded clones, a class.

TRBV4-1	NA	NA	TRBJ2-7	TGCGCCAGCAGCCAAGTTCACGGCGGGGACGCCTACGAGCAGTACTTC	CASSQVHGGDAYEQYF
TRBV2	NA	NA	TRBJ2-1	TGTGCCAGCAGTGAACTTAGGCATGAGCAGTTCTTC	CASSELRHEQFF
TRBV9	NA	NA	TRBJ2-1	TGTGCCAGCAGCGTAGTTGACGGATACAATGAGCAGTTCTTC	CASSVVDGYNEQFF
TRBV7-9	NA	NA	TRBJ2-7	TGTGCCAGCAGCTTAGGCGGCGGTAGCGGCGAGCAGTACTTC	CASSLGGGSGEQYF
TRBV5-1	NA	NA	TRBJ1-1	TGCGCCAGCAGCTTACGGGAGTCGAACACTGAAGCTTTCTTT	CASSLRESNTEAFF
TRBV7-2	NA	NA	TRBJ2-3	TGTGCCAGCAGCTTAGAAGCGGCTAGCACAGATACGCAGTATTTT	CASSLEAASTDTQYF
TRBV7-9	NA	NA	TRBJ2-7	TGTGCCAGCAGCTTTCAGGACAGCACAGGGTCCTACGAGCAGTACTTC	CASSFQDSTGSYEQYF
TRBV28	NA	NA	TRBJ1-1	TGTGCCAGCAGGAGGAACAATGTGAACACTGAAGCTTTCTTT	CASRRNNVNTEAFF
TRBV27	few	TRBD1	TRBJ2-1	TGTGCCAGCAGTTTATGGGGACAGGGGGCCAATGAGCAGTTCTTC	CASSLWGQGANEQFF
TRBV7-9	NA	NA	TRBJ2-1	TGTGCCAGCAGCTTAGCTTGGACTGGCAACTACAATGAGCAGTTCTTC	CASSLAWTGNYNEQFF
TRBV6-1	few	NA	TRBJ1-5	TGTGCCAGCAGTGAAGCGGTCCCTCAGCCCCAGCATTTT	CASSEAVPQPQHF
TRBV28	NA	TRBD1	TRBJ1-4	TGTGCCAGCAGTCCACCGGGACAGGCCAAGAGTGAAAAACTGTTTTTT	CASSPPGQAKSEKLFF
TRBV19	NA	TRBD1	TRBJ1-1	TGTGCCAGTAGCGCCGGGACAGGGGGCGCGGACACTGAAGCTTTCTTT	CASSAGTGGADTEAFF
TRBV19	few	TRBD1	TRBJ1-2	TGTGCCAGTAGTTTTGGACGGACAGGGGCGAGCTATGGCTACACCTTC	CASSFGRTGASYGYTF
TRBV6-5	NA	NA	TRBJ2-3	TGTGCCAGCAGCCAAGAAGCCACTTACACAGATACGCAGTATTTT	CASSQEATYTDTQYF
TRBV27	NA	NA	TRBJ2-2	TGTGCCAGCAAGGCAGGGAATGTCGGGGAGCTGTTTTTT	CASKAGNVGELFF
TRBV15	NA	TRBD1	TRBJ2-2	TGTGCCACCAGCGGCCCGACAGGGGCTAACACCGGGGAGCTGTTTTTT	CATSGPTGANTGELFF
TRBV28	NA	NA	TRBJ1-1	TGTGCCAGCAGGGGGGGATTCAACACTGAAGCTTTCTTT	CASRGGFNTEAFF
TRBV18	NA	NA	TRBJ1-2	TGTGCCAGCTCTTTCGACATGAACTATGGCTACACCTTC	CASSFDMNYGYTF
TRBV7-2	NA	NA	TRBJ2-7	TGTGCCAGCAGCTTCCCTGGTGGGCGATCCTACGAGCAGTACTTC	CASSFPGGRSYEQYF
TRBV7-2	NA	TRBD1	TRBJ1-2	TGTGCCAGCAGTTTAACAGGGGAAGGTGGCTACACCTTC	CASSLTGEGGYTF
TRBV7-2	NA	TRBD1	TRBJ1-1	TGTGCCAGCAGCCCAAATCGACAGGGGACTGAAGCTTTCTTT	CASSPNRQGTEAFF
TRBV6-1	NA	NA	TRBJ2-3	TGTGCCAGCAGTGAAGCCCCCGGGTGGGAGGATACGCAGTATTTT	CASSEAPGWEDTQYF
TRBV7-2	NA	NA	TRBJ1-5	TGTGCCAGCAGCTACCGAGAGGGAGAGGATCAGCCCCAGCATTTT	CASSYREGEDQPQHF
TRBV11-2	NA	NA	TRBJ2-5	TGTGCCAGCAGCCCGGTAGAGACCCAGTACTTC	CASSPVETQYF
TRBV5-6	NA	TRBD2	TRBJ2-3	TGTGCCAGCAGCTTGTTACTAGCGGGGGGCCGGCGCTCATCAGATACGCAGTATTTT	CASSLLLAGGRRSSDTQYF
TRBV2	NA	NA	TRBJ1-2	TGTGCCAGCAGTCGGGGGGGATGGGGCAACCCTATCGATGGCTACACCTTC	CASSRGGWGNPIDGYTF
TRBV5-4	NA	NA	TRBJ2-3	TGTGCCTACCGACAAGCCACAGATACGCAGTATTTT	CAYRQATDTQYF
TRBV6-6	few	NA	TRBJ1-1	TGTGCCACGAGTGCAAACACTGAAGCTTTCTTT	CATSANTEAFF
TRBV7-6	NA	NA	TRBJ2-2	TGTGCCAGCAGGGGACGGGGAAGGGGCACCGGGGAGCTGTTTTTT	CASRGRGRGTGELFF
TRBV5-1	NA	NA	TRBJ1-4	TGCGCCAGCAGCTCGGGGATTGGCGGGGCCGAGCAGGAAAAACTGTTTTTT	CASSSGIGGAEQEKLFF
TRBV27	NA	NA	TRBJ1-6	TGTGCCAGCACCAGGGACGAGAATTCACCCCTCCACTTT	CASTRDENSPLHF
TRBV7-2	once	TRBD1	TRBJ2-1	TGTGCCAGCAGCTTGGGACAGGGGGCGGGAAATGAGCAGTTCTTC	CASSLGQGAGNEQFF
TRBV6-1	few	TRBD1	TRBJ2-5	TGTGCCAGCAGATCAGGGGGCCTTGGAGAGACCCAGTACTTC	CASRSGGLGETQYF
TRBV27	once	NA	TRBJ2-3	TGTGCCAGCAGTTTACGAGATACGCAGTATTTT	CASSLRDTQYF
TRBV7-8	once	NA	TRBJ1-5	TGTGCCAGCAGCTTAGGCTCCGGGACTGCGCGGAGCAATCAGCCCCAGCATTTT	CASSLGSGTARSNQPQHF
TRBV27	NA	TRBD1	TRBJ2-7	TGTGCCAGCAAAAGTCCGACAGGGGGCATCTACGAGCAGTACTTC	CASKSPTGGIYEQYF
TRBV10-3	NA	NA	TRBJ1-4	TGTGCCATCAGTGCCGCCAGGGGAAATGAAAAACTGTTTTTT	CAISAARGNEKLFF
TRBV18	NA	NA	TRBJ2-2	TGTGCCAGCTCACCCAGGGCGCTAGGGGACACCGGGGAGCTGTTTTTT	CASSPRALGDTGELFF
TRBV7-2	once	TRBD2	TRBJ2-3	TGTGCCAGCAGCTTAGATGGGACTACAAGCGATACGCAGTATTTT	CASSLDGTTSDTQYF
TRBV4-1	NA	NA	TRBJ1-6	TGCGCCAGCAGCCCGTTACCTCGGGGTAATTCACCCCTCCACTTT	CASSPLPRGNSPLHF
TRBV5-8	NA	NA	TRBJ1-5	TGTGCCAGCAGCCTCCGGATCACAGTGGATCAGCCCCAGCATTTT	CASSLRITVDQPQHF
TRBV27	NA	TRBD2	TRBJ2-7	TGTGCCAGCAGTTTATCCGGGACTAGAAACTACGAGCAGTACTTC	CASSLSGTRNYEQYF
TRBV7-2	NA	NA	TRBJ2-7	TGTGCCAGCAGCTTAAGTTTGCCCCCCTACGAGCAGTACTTC	CASSLSLPPYEQYF
TRBV30	few	NA	TRBJ1-5	TGTGCCTGGAGGGGAGGGGATAATCAGCCCCAGCATTTT	CAWRGGDNQPQHF
TRBV13	NA	TRBD1	TRBJ2-1	TGTGCCAGCAGCATGGCCGGGACAGGGAAGGAGGATGAGCAGTTCTTC	CASSMAGTGKEDEQFF
TRBV9	NA	TRBD1	TRBJ2-1	TGTGCCAGCAGCGCCTTGGGGGACAGCTACAATGAGCAGTTCTTC	CASSALGDSYNEQFF
TRBV15	NA	TRBD2	TRBJ2-1	TGTGCCACCAGCAGAGTAGCGGGAGAGGCGAATGAGCAGTTCTTC	CATSRVAGEANEQFF
TRBV19	NA	NA	TRBJ2-3	TGTGCCAGTAGCCCCGGCGGGGGCACAGATACGCAGTATTTT	CASSPGGGTDTQYF
TRBV5-1	NA	TRBD2	TRBJ2-1	TGCGCCAGCAGCCGAGGACTAGCGGGCCCCCACAATGAGCAGTTCTTC	CASSRGLAGPHNEQFF